This is a list of T cell receptor beta chains from one sample in a study of blood T cell repertoires in COVID-19. The protocol was immunoSEQ multiplex PCR, while the TCRdb copy is restricted to in-frame clones and leaves out a portion. The sample yields approximately 280,000 clones, about 86% seen once. Sequenced material: peripheral blood. The origin of the receptors is a woman in her twenties or thirties who had recovered from COVID-19. The CDR3 runs from the conserved cysteine through the conserved F or W. A D gene is named only where the DNA matches it firmly. The listing skips clone size in some rows; elsewhere it reads once, few, many or a size class.

CDR3aa: CASSLGPGRGETQYF; CDR3nt: TGTGCCAGCAGCTTAGGACCCGGCAGGGGAGAGACCCAGTACTTC; j_gene: TRBJ2-5; d_gene: .; v_gene: TRBV11-2; abundance: .; len: 15
CDR3aa: CASSPGTSDHQPQHF; CDR3nt: TGTGCCAGCAGTCCCGGGACATCCGACCATCAGCCCCAGCATTTT; j_gene: TRBJ1-5; d_gene: .; v_gene: TRBV6-5; abundance: once; len: 15
CDR3aa: CATSRDPFSGAGANVLTF; CDR3nt: TGTGCCACCAGCAGAGATCCTTTTTCGGGGGCTGGGGCCAACGTCCTGACTTTC; j_gene: TRBJ2-6; d_gene: .; v_gene: TRBV15; abundance: once; len: 18
CDR3aa: CASSPDNQGSYGYTF; CDR3nt: TGTGCCAGCTCACCCGATAATCAGGGAAGCTATGGCTACACCTTC; j_gene: TRBJ1-2; d_gene: .; v_gene: TRBV18; abundance: once; len: 15
CDR3aa: CASSVGQVMWTEAFF; CDR3nt: TGTGCCAGCAGCGTGGGACAGGTGATGTGGACTGAAGCTTTCTTT; j_gene: TRBJ1-1; d_gene: TRBD1; v_gene: TRBV2; abundance: .; len: 15
CDR3aa: CASSQGLGTRDRYEDEQYF; CDR3nt: TGCGCCAGCAGCCAAGGGCTCGGTACAAGGGACAGGTATGAGGACGAGCAGTACTTC; j_gene: TRBJ2-7; d_gene: TRBD1; v_gene: TRBV4-3; abundance: .; len: 19
CDR3aa: CASSIPENTEAFF; CDR3nt: TGTGCCAGTAGTATACCAGAGAACACTGAAGCTTTCTTT; j_gene: TRBJ1-1; d_gene: .; v_gene: TRBV19; abundance: .; len: 13
CDR3aa: CSAKLQGNNQPQHF; CDR3nt: TGCAGCGCAAAATTACAGGGGAACAATCAGCCCCAGCATTTT; j_gene: TRBJ1-5; d_gene: TRBD1; v_gene: TRBV29-1; abundance: few; len: 14
CDR3aa: CASSDVTSGGDTDTQYF; CDR3nt: TGTGCCAGCAGTGACGTGACTAGCGGGGGGGACACAGATACGCAGTATTTT; j_gene: TRBJ2-3; d_gene: TRBD2; v_gene: TRBV2; abundance: .; len: 17
CDR3aa: CASRGTGGYNQPQHF; CDR3nt: TGTGCCAGCAGGGGGACAGGGGGCTACAATCAGCCCCAGCATTTT; j_gene: TRBJ1-5; d_gene: TRBD1; v_gene: TRBV2; abundance: .; len: 15
CDR3aa: CASSYSWRTPPLHF; CDR3nt: TGTGCCAGCAGTTACTCGTGGAGAACACCACCCCTCCACTTT; j_gene: TRBJ1-6; d_gene: .; v_gene: TRBV6-5; abundance: .; len: 14
CDR3aa: CAWSGRVSGNTIYF; CDR3nt: TGTGCCTGGAGTGGGAGGGTCTCTGGAAACACCATATATTTT; j_gene: TRBJ1-3; d_gene: .; v_gene: TRBV30; abundance: .; len: 14
CDR3aa: CASSPGGPNIQYF; CDR3nt: TGTGCCAGTAGCCCCGGGGGGCCGAACATTCAGTACTTC; j_gene: TRBJ2-4; d_gene: .; v_gene: TRBV19; abundance: .; len: 13
CDR3aa: CASSSRGSSGNTIYF; CDR3nt: TGTGCCAGCAGCTCCAGGGGGTCCTCTGGAAACACCATATATTTT; j_gene: TRBJ1-3; d_gene: TRBD1; v_gene: TRBV11-2; abundance: few; len: 15
CDR3aa: CASSVEPGLPPLSNTEAFF; CDR3nt: TGTGCCAGCAGCGTCGAACCGGGACTCCCCCCCCTATCGAACACTGAAGCTTTCTTT; j_gene: TRBJ1-1; d_gene: .; v_gene: TRBV7-2; abundance: once; len: 19
CDR3aa: CASGGQGATGELFF; CDR3nt: TGTGCCAGCGGGGGACAGGGCGCCACCGGGGAGCTGTTTTTT; j_gene: TRBJ2-2; d_gene: TRBD1; v_gene: TRBV2; abundance: once; len: 14
CDR3aa: CASSVLGGRNSPLHF; CDR3nt: TGTGCCAGCAGCGTACTCGGCGGGCGAAATTCACCCCTCCACTTT; j_gene: TRBJ1-6; d_gene: .; v_gene: TRBV9; abundance: .; len: 15
CDR3aa: CASSQDTIKLSTDTQYF; CDR3nt: TGTGCCAGCAGCCAAGACACCATCAAACTAAGCACAGATACGCAGTATTTT; j_gene: TRBJ2-3; d_gene: .; v_gene: TRBV4-2; abundance: .; len: 17
CDR3aa: CASSSRREGQETQYF; CDR3nt: TGTGCCAGCAGTTCTCGGCGGGAGGGCCAAGAGACCCAGTACTTC; j_gene: TRBJ2-5; d_gene: TRBD2; v_gene: TRBV28; abundance: few; len: 15
CDR3aa: CASGSGQGSNQPQHF; CDR3nt: TGTGCCAGCGGGAGCGGACAGGGGAGCAATCAGCCCCAGCATTTT; j_gene: TRBJ1-5; d_gene: TRBD1; v_gene: TRBV28; abundance: .; len: 15
CDR3aa: CASSRDRVSDEQYF; CDR3nt: TGTGCCAGCAGCAGAGACAGGGTGTCGGACGAGCAGTACTTC; j_gene: TRBJ2-7; d_gene: TRBD1; v_gene: TRBV5-4; abundance: .; len: 14